A single sample is the source of the 29 T cell receptor beta chains below, sequenced in a study of cytomegalovirus exposure and HLA in healthy donors. The study ran its PCR with 60 Vbeta and 13 Jbeta primers. Libraries were prepared by immunoSEQ multiplex PCR; TCRdb keeps only in-frame clonotypes and omits some of them. The sample gives over 110,000 clones, approximately 80% of which show up once; roughly 2.9% is in the top ten. The sequencing input was PBMCs. These receptors all come from a female donor in good health and CMV-seronegative.

As for this clone: At the DNA level, this CDR3 is encoded by other sequences in the same sample as well. The chain links TRBV5-6 to TRBJ1-4, with 10 bases fitting TRBD1. CDR3 length: 16 residues. V shed 4 bases and J 5 bases; nucleotides not matched to a gene: 8. Germline V gives CDR1 SGHDT, CDR2 YYEEEE. Here the CDR3 reads CASSPGQGDPNEKLFF. The DNA of the CDR3 is TGTGCCAGCAGCCCTGGACAGGGGGACCCGAATGAAAAACTGTTTTTT.

The rearrangement joins TRBV7-9 to TRBJ1-3, with D uncertain. The CDR3 is 14 amino acids. The germline V gene has CDR1 SEHNR and CDR2 FQNEAQ (reference sequence). The V end lost 5 bases, the J end lost 6 bases, and 14 bases lay between the germline ends. The DNA for the CDR3 is TGTGCCAGCAGCGCGTCAGGTCCATTAAACACCATATATTTT. It translates to CASSASGPLNTIYF.

The rearrangement uses TRBV6-1 and TRBJ2-7; perhaps TRBD2 as D (6 bases). CDR3 length: 15 amino acids. The V end lost 7 bases, the J end lost 7 bases, and 23 bases lay between the germline ends. Germline V gives CDR1 MNHNS, CDR2 SASEGT. CDR3 in DNA: TGTGCCAGCACCCCCCTTCCGGGGGTACGGTTAGAGCAGTACTTC. Amino acid sequence: CASTPLPGVRLEQYF.

In its sample, this clone was seen a few times. The chain employs TRBV14 and TRBJ2-6; no clear D. The CDR3 has 16 residues. Per germline, CDR1 SGHDN and CDR2 FVKESK. V shed 0 bases and J shed 0 bases, with 6 bases lying between them. The CDR3 DNA follows: TGTGCCAGCAGCCAAGATCAGGACTCTGGGGCCAACGTCCTGACTTTC. Its protein is CASSQDQDSGANVLTF.

Only a few counts were recorded for this clone. V is TRBV5-1 and J is TRBJ2-2; 9 bases agree with TRBD1. Germline V gene sequence: CDR1 SGHRS, CDR2 YFSETQ. Trimming at V came to 3 bases and at J to 7 bases, leaving 1 base not matched to a gene. The CDR3 runs to 13 residues. The CDR3 loop is CASSWTGDGELFF. As DNA, the CDR3 is TGCGCCAGCAGCTGGACAGGGGACGGGGAGCTGTTTTTT.

A word on this clone: Germline and junction disagree at one end, which may indicate a read error. The gene calls are TRBV15 and TRBJ2-7; 8 bases fit TRBD1. This CDR3 has 13 residues. Per germline, CDR1 LNHNV and CDR2 YYDKDF (reference sequence). CDR3 sequence: CATSRDRAYEQHF. CDR3 bases: TGTGCCACCAGCAGGGACAGGGCCTACGAGCAGCACTTC.

This clone turned up a few times. The CDR3 sequence: CAISARQGDTEAFF. The CDR3, as DNA: TGTGCCATCAGTGCTCGACAGGGGGACACTGAAGCTTTCTTT. This chain connects TRBV10-3 to TRBJ1-1; 9 positions match TRBD1. V trimming: 4 bases; J trimming: 3 bases; junction bases outside the gene matches: 3. The CDR3 is 14 residues long. Looked up from germline, CDR1 is ENHRY and CDR2 is SYGVKD.

Comments on this clone: One end of the junction varies from germline; a read error may be responsible. The CDR3 nucleotides are TGTGCCAGCAGTTTCGGGACTGACTATGGCTACCCCTTC. Translating it yields CASSFGTDYGYPF. V gene TRBV28 combines with J gene TRBJ1-2, with a possible D match to TRBD1 (5 bases). CDR3 length equals 13 residues. Germline V gene data show CDR1 as MDHEN and CDR2 as SYDVKM.

The gene calls are TRBV6-5 and TRBJ1-3; 7 nucleotides agree with TRBD1. The CDR3 runs 16 residues. V dropped 0 bases and J dropped 5; count of bases not matched to a gene: 7. Germline CDR1 reads MNHEY; CDR2 reads SVGAGI. The DNA of the CDR3 is TGTGCCAGCAGTTACTCAAAAACAGGGGATAGAAACACCATATATTTT. It specifies CASSYSKTGDRNTIYF.

The V call is TRBV9, the J call TRBJ2-2; TRBD2 matches at 9 bases. The CDR3 sequence is 16 residues long. Looked up from germline, CDR1 is SGDLS and CDR2 is YYNGEE. The V segment lost 3 bases and the J segment 7 bases; nucleotides outside the gene matches: 10. The CDR3 bases are TGTGCCAGCAGCGCAGACGGGGCGGGGGGGAGCGGGGAGCTGTTTTTT. Translating it yields CASSADGAGGSGELFF.

The V call is TRBV28, the J call TRBJ1-2, with 9 bases fitting TRBD1. CDR3 length: 16 amino acids. From germline, CDR1 is MDHEN and CDR2 SYDVKM. Trimming at V came to 8 bases and at J to 3 bases, leaving 13 bases not matched to a gene. CDR3 loop: CASWTIPGQGYYGYTF. The CDR3 region has the DNA TGTGCCAGCTGGACTATACCGGGACAGGGCTACTATGGCTACACCTTC.

The V and J genes are TRBV19 and TRBJ2-2; 10 positions agree with TRBD1. J lost 6 bases, V lost 3 bases, and 7 bases had no gene match. This CDR3 region has 16 residues. Germline V gene lookup returns CDR1 LNHDA and CDR2 SQIVND (reference sequence). Here the CDR3 reads CASSMASGQGAGELFF. CDR3 sequence (DNA): TGTGCCAGTAGTATGGCCTCAGGACAGGGGGCCGGGGAGCTGTTTTTT.

This chain connects TRBV7-9 to TRBJ1-2, with unresolved D. CDR1 SEHNR and CDR2 FQNEAQ come from the germline V gene (reference sequence). This CDR3 has 17 amino acids. Trimming pared 0 bases from V and 6 bases from J, leaving 20 bases between. CDR3 bases: TGTGCCAGCAGCTTAGCCTCGCCGAGGTCGGGTCGGGATGGCTACACCTTC. It is translated as CASSLASPRSGRDGYTF.

V is TRBV7-9 and J is TRBJ2-7; unclear D gene. Trimming took off 5 bases at V and 2 bases at J, with 7 bases between the two ends. Per the germline V gene, CDR1 is SEHNR and CDR2 is FQNEAQ (reference sequence). The CDR3 totals 12 residues. The DNA for the CDR3 is TGTGCCAGCAGCCTTGGAGCCTACGAGCAGTACTTC. Translated: CASSLGAYEQYF. Looking up the rest from reference TRBV7-9 and TRBJ2-7 gives the full variable domain: DTGVSQNPRHKITKRGQNVTFRCDPISEHNRLYWYRQTLGQGPEFLTYFQNEAQLEKSRLLSDRFSAERPKGSFSTLEIQRTEQGDSAMYLCASSLGAYEQYFGPGTRLTVT.

Concerning this clone itself: A read error may produce the germline difference seen at one junction end. The chain joins TRBV4-3 to TRBJ1-4, with a weak D call TRBD1 (5 bases). The germline CDR1 and CDR2 sequences are LGHNA and YSLEER. The CDR3 is made up of 16 amino acids. CDR3 bases: TGCGCCGGCAGCCAAGATGGAAGACGGGGGGATGAAAAACTGTTTTTT. It codes for CAGSQDGRRGDEKLFF.

This chain uses TRBV7-2 with TRBJ1-2; TRBD1 aligns across 7 bases. CDR1 and CDR2 (germline): SGHTA, FQGNSA. This CDR3 region has 17 residues. V lost 1 base to trimming and J lost 9 bases; unmatched junction nucleotides: 17. This CDR3 reads CASSLDDGTVIPNRYTF. The CDR3 DNA is TGTGCCAGCAGCTTAGACGACGGGACAGTTATTCCGAATCGCTACACCTTC.

This chain links TRBV7-9 with TRBJ1-4, with a possible D match to TRBD1 (5 bases). CDR1 and CDR2 (germline): SEHNR, FQNEAQ (reference sequence). The V and J ends lost 3 bases and 6 bases respectively, with 17 bases between them. The CDR3 runs 16 residues. Here the CDR3 reads CASSFGGAGDDEKLFF. CDR3 DNA: TGTGCCAGCAGCTTTGGCGGGGCCGGGGATGATGAAAAACTGTTTTTT. The entire variable domain, with the rest obtained from reference TRBV7-9 and TRBJ1-4, is as follows: DTGVSQNPRHKITKRGQNVTFRCDPISEHNRLYWYRQTLGQGPEFLTYFQNEAQLEKSRLLSDRFSAERPKGSFSTLEIQRTEQGDSAMYLCASSFGGAGDDEKLFFGSGTQLSVL.

This chain links TRBV5-1 with TRBJ2-1; 11 positions match TRBD2. The V and J ends lost 4 bases and 8 bases, in that order; junction bases with no gene match: 8. CDR1 SGHRS and CDR2 YFSETQ come from the germline V gene. The CDR3 loop spans 15 amino acids. CDR3 in amino acids: CASSPRSLAGDEQFF. DNA for the CDR3: TGCGCCAGCAGCCCCCGGTCACTAGCGGGAGATGAGCAGTTCTTC.

The chain uses TRBV30 and TRBJ1-3; D gene ambiguous. The V and J ends lost 2 bases and 0 bases respectively, with 8 bases between them. This CDR3 comprises 14 residues. The V gene's germline CDR1 is GTSNPN and CDR2 SVGIG (reference sequence). The CDR3 loop is CAWSLTSSGNTIYF. The DNA for the CDR3 is TGTGCCTGGAGTCTAACGAGCTCTGGAAACACCATATATTTT.

The gene calls are TRBV10-3 and TRBJ1-1; 8 bases line up with TRBD1. The junction had 6 bases not matched to a gene; V was cut back by 5 bases and J by 1 base. The CDR3 covers 15 residues. CDR1 and CDR2 from the germline V gene are ENHRY and SYGVKD. The CDR3: CAISQHGQGNTEAFF. The CDR3, as DNA: TGTGCCATCAGTCAACACGGACAGGGGAACACTGAAGCTTTCTTT.

This chain joins TRBV9 and TRBJ2-1, with 8 nucleotides matching TRBD2. Germline lookup yields CDR1 SGDLS and CDR2 YYNGEE. With V trimmed by 0 bases and J by 6 bases, 2 bases remained unmatched. This CDR3 has 14 amino acids. CDR3 sequence: CASSVAGGPNEQFF. Here the CDR3 DNA reads TGTGCCAGCAGCGTAGCGGGAGGGCCCAATGAGCAGTTCTTC. The full variable domain, in which reference TRBV9 and TRBJ2-1 provide the parts outside the CDR3, is DSGVTQTPKHLITATGQRVTLRCSPRSGDLSVYWYQQSLDQGLQFLIQYYNGEERAKGNILERFSAQQFPDLHSELNLSSLELGDSALYFCASSVAGGPNEQFFGPGTRLTVL.

V usage is TRBV9 and J usage is TRBJ2-2, with 7 nucleotides matching TRBD2. With V trimmed by 0 bases and J by 1 base, 3 bases remained unmatched. Germline V gene sequence: CDR1 SGDLS, CDR2 YYNGEE. The CDR3 contains 16 residues. The DNA for the CDR3 is TGTGCCAGCAGCGTAGATGGCGGGGGGAACACCGGGGAGCTGTTTTTT. This gives the protein CASSVDGGGNTGELFF.

This chain connects TRBV7-9 to TRBJ1-1; D remains ambiguous. Germline V gives CDR1 SEHNR, CDR2 FQNEAQ (reference sequence). The CDR3 is 15 residues long. V lost 5 bases and J 2 bases, leaving 15 bases between the germline ends. The CDR3 region has the DNA TGTGCCAGCAGCCCAAAACAGATCCCTAACACTGAAGCTTTCTTT. Residues: CASSPKQIPNTEAFF. The full variable domain, rest sourced from reference TRBV7-9 and TRBJ1-1, is DTGVSQNPRHKITKRGQNVTFRCDPISEHNRLYWYRQTLGQGPEFLTYFQNEAQLEKSRLLSDRFSAERPKGSFSTLEIQRTEQGDSAMYLCASSPKQIPNTEAFFGQGTRLTVV.

The count of this clone is one. The rearrangement uses TRBV28 and TRBJ2-5; D possibly corresponds to TRBD2 (5 bases). This CDR3 has 16 residues. V dropped 3 bases and J dropped 9 bases, with 23 bases sitting between them. The germline V gene encodes CDR1 MDHEN and CDR2 SYDVKM. CDR3 sequence reads: CASSFSSLTVLVAQYF. The DNA for the CDR3 is TGTGCCAGCAGTTTCTCTAGCCTTACGGTCCTAGTGGCCCAGTACTTC.

The chain combines TRBV29-1 with TRBJ2-1, with D possibly TRBD2 on 5 matching bases. This CDR3 has 15 residues. V was trimmed by 6 bases and J by 2 bases, leaving 17 bases between them. Germline CDR1 and CDR2: SQVTM and ANQGSEA. The CDR3, as DNA: TGCAGCGTCAACCCACTAGGAACCACCTACAATGAGCAGTTCTTC. Amino acid sequence: CSVNPLGTTYNEQFF.

The chain joins TRBV13 to TRBJ2-3; D not certain. Germline CDR1 reads PRHDT; CDR2 reads FYEKMQ (reference sequence). Trimming took 4 bases from V and 5 from J, leaving 4 bases between them. The CDR3 spans 11 residues. CDR3 loop: CASSSRDTQYF. CDR3 nucleotides: TGTGCCAGCAGCTCCAGAGATACGCAGTATTTT. Using reference TRBV13 and TRBJ2-3 for the parts outside the CDR3, the full variable domain is AAGVIQSPRHLIKEKRETATLKCYPIPRHDTVYWYQQGPGQDPQFLISFYEKMQSDKGSIPDRFSAQQFSDYHSELNMSSLELGDSALYFCASSSRDTQYFGPGTRLTVL.

The genes are TRBV6-6 and TRBJ1-1; D remains unclear. This CDR3 is built from 12 residues. Trimming shortened V by 2 bases and J by 4 bases, and 5 bases separated the two germline ends. Germline V lookup: CDR1 MNHNY, CDR2 SVGAGI (reference sequence). The CDR3 here is CASSYQATEAFF. Written as DNA, the CDR3 is TGTGCCAGCAGTTACCAGGCCACTGAAGCTTTCTTT.

The rearrangement joins TRBV2 to TRBJ2-2; D is undetermined. Germline V CDR1 and CDR2: SNHLY, FYNNEI. This CDR3 has 13 amino acids. V gave up 6 bases and J gave up 4 bases, with 9 bases separating them. The CDR3 coding sequence is TGTGCCAGCAGCGTAGTACGCACCGGGGAGCTGTTTTTT. Residues: CASSVVRTGELFF.

The chain links TRBV6-1 to TRBJ2-7; 7 bases map to TRBD2. J was trimmed by 2 bases and V by 4 bases; bases with no gene match: 5. Looked up from germline, CDR1 is MNHNS and CDR2 is SASEGT. The CDR3 is made up of 14 amino acids. CDR3 residues: CASSGGLLTYEQYF. In nucleotides, the CDR3 is TGTGCCAGCAGTGGGGGACTATTAACCTACGAGCAGTACTTC.